This entry features one TCR beta chain sequence. PCR amplification relied on 60 Vbeta primers (plus 13 Jbeta primers). The protocol was immunoSEQ multiplex PCR, while the TCRdb copy is restricted to in-frame clones and leaves out a portion. Of 98,000 or so clones in the sample, around 10% were seen once. The length of the CDR3 is 17 residues. Trimming took 0 bases from V and 1 from J; bases not matched to a gene: 6. Looked up from germline, CDR1 is SGHRS and CDR2 is YFSETQ. This sample is drawn from a study of cytomegalovirus exposure and HLA in healthy donors. The source of this sequence is a man in his forties or fifties in good health and CMV-seropositive. This chain uses TRBV5-1 with TRBJ2-7; 11 bases line up with TRBD2. Sequencing was performed on PBMCs. This CDR3 reads CASSLELAGDQSYEQYF. The CDR3 DNA is TGCGCCAGCAGCTTGGAACTAGCGGGAGACCAATCCTACGAGCAGTACTTC.